This TCR beta chain was retrieved from a study of cytomegalovirus exposure and HLA in healthy donors. The donors were in the approximately 120-subject validation cohort, distinct from the roughly 670-subject first cohort. CDR1 is LNHDA and CDR2 is SQIVND in the germline V gene (reference sequence). This CDR3 contains 13 residues. Trimming pared 6 bases from V and 5 bases from J, leaving 13 bases between. Sequenced by immunoSEQ multiplex PCR; TCRdb stores in-frame clones only, minus some. The sample shows 70,000 or so clones, 90% to 95% of them seen only once. The specimen sequenced was PBMCs. The V gene is TRBV19, the J gene TRBJ2-5, with D maybe TRBD2 (6 bases). The sequence was collected from a man aged 18 to 30 in good health and CMV-seropositive. The CDR3 bases are TGTGCCAGTAGCCTGGGGGGAACCGAGACCCAGTACTTC. It codes for CASSLGGTETQYF.